These T cell receptor beta chains were read from a single sample in a study of shared clonotypes between healthy human individuals. Only in-frame clones appear in the TCRdb table, and some are missing; sequencing was by immunoSEQ multiplex PCR. The table records millions of clones, approximately 95% of them present only once. The specimen was naive CD8+ T cells sorted from blood. The receptors stem from a young man in good health. CDR3s include the opening cysteine and the closing phenylalanine or tryptophan. The D gene is left open where the match is weak. Rows may omit the clone size; those that give it use once, few, many or a size class.

clone size: NA; D gene: NA; J gene: TRBJ2-1; V gene: TRBV9; CDR3 protein: CASNPVRFNEQFF; CDR3 DNA: TGTGCCAGCAACCCGGTCCGGTTCAATGAGCAGTTCTTC
clone size: NA; D gene: NA; J gene: TRBJ2-7; V gene: TRBV11-2; CDR3 protein: CASSYDTSYEQYF; CDR3 DNA: TGTGCCAGCAGCTATGACACATCCTACGAGCAGTACTTC
clone size: NA; D gene: NA; J gene: TRBJ2-1; V gene: TRBV5-1; CDR3 protein: CASSLTGPHNEQFF; CDR3 DNA: TGCGCCAGCAGCTTAACCGGTCCCCACAATGAGCAGTTCTTC
clone size: NA; D gene: NA; J gene: TRBJ1-3; V gene: TRBV29-1; CDR3 protein: CSVARVNSGNTIYF; CDR3 DNA: TGCAGCGTTGCCCGGGTTAACTCTGGAAACACCATATATTTT
clone size: NA; D gene: NA; J gene: TRBJ1-1; V gene: TRBV4-1; CDR3 protein: CASSQTPGRMNTEAFF; CDR3 DNA: TGCGCCAGCAGCCAAACCCCCGGCAGGATGAACACTGAAGCTTTCTTT
clone size: NA; D gene: TRBD2; J gene: TRBJ2-3; V gene: TRBV27; CDR3 protein: CASSLIAGSSTDTQYF; CDR3 DNA: TGTGCCAGCAGTTTAATAGCGGGGTCTAGCACAGATACGCAGTATTTT
clone size: NA; D gene: NA; J gene: TRBJ1-5; V gene: TRBV6-4; CDR3 protein: CASSDPSNWGVNQPQHF; CDR3 DNA: TGTGCCAGCAGTGACCCCAGTAATTGGGGGGTCAATCAGCCCCAGCATTTT
clone size: NA; D gene: TRBD1; J gene: TRBJ2-3; V gene: TRBV5-6; CDR3 protein: CASSLVDGGQGFYTDTQYF; CDR3 DNA: TGTGCCAGCAGCTTGGTTGATGGGGGACAGGGTTTCTACACAGATACGCAGTATTTT
clone size: NA; D gene: NA; J gene: TRBJ1-2; V gene: TRBV28; CDR3 protein: CASSRTEPGEFYGYTF; CDR3 DNA: TGTGCCAGCAGTCGGACAGAGCCGGGGGAGTTCTATGGCTACACCTTC
clone size: once; D gene: TRBD1; J gene: TRBJ2-7; V gene: TRBV5-6; CDR3 protein: CASSTGQGSLQEQYF; CDR3 DNA: TGTGCCAGCAGCACCGGACAGGGGAGTCTTCAGGAGCAGTACTTC
clone size: NA; D gene: NA; J gene: TRBJ2-1; V gene: TRBV5-1; CDR3 protein: CASSLAVGIHNEQFF; CDR3 DNA: TGCGCCAGCAGCTTGGCCGTAGGGATACACAATGAGCAGTTCTTC
clone size: NA; D gene: TRBD2; J gene: TRBJ2-1; V gene: TRBV19; CDR3 protein: CASSGGVYNEQFF; CDR3 DNA: TGTGCCAGTAGCGGGGGGGTCTACAATGAGCAGTTCTTC
clone size: NA; D gene: TRBD2; J gene: TRBJ2-5; V gene: TRBV10-1; CDR3 protein: CASRGTSGRDQETQYF; CDR3 DNA: TGCGCCAGCAGGGGGACTAGCGGGAGGGATCAAGAGACCCAGTACTTC
clone size: NA; D gene: NA; J gene: TRBJ2-2; V gene: TRBV6-1; CDR3 protein: CASGSLPGELFF; CDR3 DNA: TGTGCCAGCGGATCGCTGCCCGGGGAGCTGTTTTTT
clone size: NA; D gene: NA; J gene: TRBJ2-7; V gene: TRBV10-2; CDR3 protein: CASSEMEGDDKQYF; CDR3 DNA: TGCGCCAGCAGTGAGATGGAAGGGGACGACAAGCAGTACTTC
clone size: NA; D gene: NA; J gene: TRBJ1-1; V gene: TRBV19; CDR3 protein: CASSIDGGRAFF; CDR3 DNA: TGTGCCAGTAGTATAGATGGAGGGCGTGCTTTCTTT
clone size: NA; D gene: NA; J gene: TRBJ1-1; V gene: TRBV7-9; CDR3 protein: CASSLIEGLNTEAFF; CDR3 DNA: TGTGCCAGCAGCTTAATCGAGGGTTTGAACACTGAAGCTTTCTTT
clone size: once; D gene: TRBD2; J gene: TRBJ2-7; V gene: TRBV28; CDR3 protein: CASSLGGTYEQYF; CDR3 DNA: TGTGCCAGCAGTTTGGGGGGGACCTACGAGCAGTACTTC
clone size: NA; D gene: TRBD2; J gene: TRBJ2-7; V gene: TRBV6-5; CDR3 protein: CASSSGGRENEQYF; CDR3 DNA: TGTGCCAGCAGTTCTGGCGGGAGGGAAAACGAGCAGTACTTC
clone size: NA; D gene: NA; J gene: TRBJ1-1; V gene: TRBV15; CDR3 protein: CATRGLGYTEAFF; CDR3 DNA: TGTGCCACCAGGGGATTGGGCTACACTGAAGCTTTCTTT
clone size: NA; D gene: NA; J gene: TRBJ2-1; V gene: TRBV30; CDR3 protein: CAWSAQQDEQFF; CDR3 DNA: TGTGCCTGGAGTGCACAGCAGGATGAGCAGTTCTTC
clone size: NA; D gene: NA; J gene: TRBJ2-1; V gene: TRBV27; CDR3 protein: CASSDTTGPNEQFF; CDR3 DNA: TGTGCCAGCAGCGACACAACAGGTCCCAATGAGCAGTTCTTC
clone size: NA; D gene: NA; J gene: TRBJ2-7; V gene: TRBV5-1; CDR3 protein: CASSLRAADPYEQYF; CDR3 DNA: TGCGCCAGCAGCTTGCGGGCAGCAGACCCCTACGAGCAGTACTTC
clone size: NA; D gene: NA; J gene: TRBJ2-7; V gene: TRBV28; CDR3 protein: CASSPLGGYEQYF; CDR3 DNA: TGTGCCAGCAGTCCCCTTGGGGGCTACGAGCAGTACTTC
clone size: NA; D gene: TRBD1; J gene: TRBJ2-5; V gene: TRBV30; CDR3 protein: CAWSTDRGRQETQYF; CDR3 DNA: TGTGCCTGGAGTACGGACAGGGGGCGCCAAGAGACCCAGTACTTC
clone size: NA; D gene: NA; J gene: TRBJ2-7; V gene: TRBV14; CDR3 protein: CASSQGTRAEQYF; CDR3 DNA: TGTGCCAGCAGCCAAGGAACGAGGGCTGAGCAGTACTTC
clone size: NA; D gene: TRBD1; J gene: TRBJ2-5; V gene: TRBV27; CDR3 protein: CASGQGQETQYF; CDR3 DNA: TGTGCCAGCGGACAGGGCCAAGAGACCCAGTACTTC
clone size: NA; D gene: NA; J gene: TRBJ2-5; V gene: TRBV7-9; CDR3 protein: CASSLPKGVYGTQYF; CDR3 DNA: TGTGCCAGCAGCCTCCCCAAGGGGGTTTACGGGACCCAGTACTTC
clone size: NA; D gene: NA; J gene: TRBJ2-5; V gene: TRBV9; CDR3 protein: CASSLAAGHQETQYF; CDR3 DNA: TGTGCCAGCAGCCTTGCAGCGGGTCACCAAGAGACCCAGTACTTC
clone size: once; D gene: NA; J gene: TRBJ1-2; V gene: TRBV9; CDR3 protein: CASSVYGDANYGYTF; CDR3 DNA: TGTGCCAGCAGCGTGTATGGAGACGCTAACTATGGCTACACCTTC
clone size: NA; D gene: TRBD2; J gene: TRBJ2-5; V gene: TRBV18; CDR3 protein: CASSPGTSGDETQYF; CDR3 DNA: TGTGCCAGCTCACCGGGGACTAGCGGGGATGAGACCCAGTACTTC
clone size: NA; D gene: TRBD2; J gene: TRBJ2-7; V gene: TRBV6-5; CDR3 protein: CASGLAGSYEQYF; CDR3 DNA: TGTGCCAGTGGACTAGCGGGGTCCTACGAGCAGTACTTC
clone size: NA; D gene: NA; J gene: TRBJ2-5; V gene: TRBV10-3; CDR3 protein: CAISEGGEGEQETQYF; CDR3 DNA: TGTGCCATCAGTGAAGGTGGAGAAGGAGAGCAAGAGACCCAGTACTTC
clone size: NA; D gene: TRBD2; J gene: TRBJ2-2; V gene: TRBV27; CDR3 protein: CASTLAGGSTGELFF; CDR3 DNA: TGTGCCAGCACCCTAGCGGGAGGGAGCACCGGGGAGCTGTTTTTT
clone size: once; D gene: NA; J gene: TRBJ2-7; V gene: TRBV21-1; CDR3 protein: CASSTHPASGRRSQPYEQYF; CDR3 DNA: TGTGCCAGCAGTACCCATCCGGCTAGCGGGAGGAGATCTCAGCCCTACGAGCAGTACTTC
clone size: NA; D gene: NA; J gene: TRBJ1-2; V gene: TRBV10-2; CDR3 protein: CASSVSGDSSTDHYGYTF; CDR3 DNA: TGCGCCAGCAGTGTATCTGGCGACAGTTCAACGGACCACTATGGCTACACCTTC
clone size: NA; D gene: NA; J gene: TRBJ2-7; V gene: TRBV4-1; CDR3 protein: CASSQQDTLGEQYF; CDR3 DNA: TGCGCCAGCAGCCAACAAGACACCCTCGGCGAGCAGTACTTC
clone size: NA; D gene: NA; J gene: TRBJ2-7; V gene: TRBV29-1; CDR3 protein: CSVGGVEGSYEQYF; CDR3 DNA: TGCAGCGTTGGTGGGGTCGAGGGTTCCTACGAGCAGTACTTC
clone size: NA; D gene: NA; J gene: TRBJ1-6; V gene: TRBV27; CDR3 protein: CASSLSWGSPLHF; CDR3 DNA: TGTGCCAGCAGTTTATCGTGGGGTTCACCCCTCCACTTT
clone size: NA; D gene: NA; J gene: TRBJ2-3; V gene: TRBV11-2; CDR3 protein: CASNPTTGTNTDTQYF; CDR3 DNA: TGTGCCAGCAACCCGACGACGGGTACAAACACAGATACGCAGTATTTT
clone size: NA; D gene: NA; J gene: TRBJ2-5; V gene: TRBV7-3; CDR3 protein: CASSLTPQETQYF; CDR3 DNA: TGTGCCAGCAGCTTAACTCCCCAAGAGACCCAATACTTC
clone size: NA; D gene: NA; J gene: TRBJ1-2; V gene: TRBV5-6; CDR3 protein: CASSLGGPYGYTF; CDR3 DNA: TGTGCCAGCAGTTTGGGGGGACCCTATGGCTACACCTTC
clone size: once; D gene: TRBD2; J gene: TRBJ2-1; V gene: TRBV10-3; CDR3 protein: CAISESAAGVGDNEQFF; CDR3 DNA: TGTGCCATCAGTGAGTCTGCTGCGGGAGTGGGGGACAATGAGCAGTTCTTC
clone size: NA; D gene: NA; J gene: TRBJ1-1; V gene: TRBV6-5; CDR3 protein: CASSGGGENTEAFF; CDR3 DNA: TGTGCCAGTTCTGGGGGGGGAGAGAACACTGAAGCTTTCTTT
clone size: NA; D gene: NA; J gene: TRBJ1-1; V gene: TRBV11-2; CDR3 protein: CASSLVGGSF; CDR3 DNA: TGTGCCAGCAGCTTAGTGGGCGGGAGCTTT
clone size: NA; D gene: TRBD2; J gene: TRBJ2-3; V gene: TRBV12-5; CDR3 protein: CASGLVYLREATDTQYF; CDR3 DNA: TGTGCTAGTGGTTTGGTATATCTGCGGGAGGCCACAGATACGCAGTATTTT
clone size: once; D gene: NA; J gene: TRBJ2-7; V gene: TRBV7-2; CDR3 protein: CASSQGGAVYEQYF; CDR3 DNA: TGTGCCAGCAGCCAAGGTGGGGCGGTCTACGAGCAGTACTTC
clone size: few; D gene: TRBD1; J gene: TRBJ2-7; V gene: TRBV10-2; CDR3 protein: CASSEGQVSYEQYF; CDR3 DNA: TGCGCCAGCAGTGAAGGACAGGTTTCCTACGAGCAGTACTTC
clone size: NA; D gene: NA; J gene: TRBJ2-2; V gene: TRBV27; CDR3 protein: CASTSTGGDTGELFF; CDR3 DNA: TGTGCCAGCACCTCAACAGGGGGGGACACCGGGGAGCTGTTTTTT
clone size: NA; D gene: NA; J gene: TRBJ2-2; V gene: TRBV30; CDR3 protein: CAWTGGTGELFF; CDR3 DNA: TGTGCCTGGACAGGAGGAACCGGGGAGCTGTTTTTT
clone size: NA; D gene: NA; J gene: TRBJ2-1; V gene: TRBV11-1; CDR3 protein: CASSLDVFGGIYNEQFF; CDR3 DNA: TGTGCCAGCAGCTTAGACGTTTTCGGGGGCATCTACAATGAGCAGTTCTTC
clone size: NA; D gene: TRBD2; J gene: TRBJ2-3; V gene: TRBV13; CDR3 protein: CASSPLGAGGEDTQYF; CDR3 DNA: TGTGCCAGCAGCCCCTTAGGAGCGGGGGGGGAAGATACGCAGTATTTT
clone size: NA; D gene: TRBD2; J gene: TRBJ2-1; V gene: TRBV19; CDR3 protein: CASSIAAGGYNEQFF; CDR3 DNA: TGTGCCAGTAGTATAGCAGCGGGAGGCTACAATGAGCAGTTCTTC
clone size: NA; D gene: NA; J gene: TRBJ1-2; V gene: TRBV29-1; CDR3 protein: CSGRLGAGADGYTF; CDR3 DNA: TGCAGCGGGCGACTTGGGGCGGGAGCGGATGGCTACACCTTC
clone size: once; D gene: TRBD1; J gene: TRBJ2-5; V gene: TRBV19; CDR3 protein: CASSIVRGETQYF; CDR3 DNA: TGTGCCAGTAGTATAGTCAGGGGGGAGACCCAGTACTTC
clone size: NA; D gene: NA; J gene: TRBJ1-5; V gene: TRBV10-2; CDR3 protein: CASSTGNSNQPQHF; CDR3 DNA: TGCGCCAGCAGTACCGGGAATAGCAATCAGCCCCAGCATTTT
clone size: NA; D gene: TRBD1; J gene: TRBJ2-7; V gene: TRBV2; CDR3 protein: CASKGTETYEQYF; CDR3 DNA: TGTGCCAGCAAGGGGACAGAGACCTACGAGCAGTACTTC
clone size: NA; D gene: NA; J gene: TRBJ1-3; V gene: TRBV27; CDR3 protein: CASRFYRLLAAGNTIYF; CDR3 DNA: TGTGCCAGCAGATTTTATCGCCTCTTGGCAGCCGGAAACACCATATATTTT